This T cell receptor (beta chain) was sequenced in a study of low-dose radiotherapy and immunotherapy resistance in tumors. PCR amplification of the TCRs was performed with Phusion for 20 PCR cycles, and it relied on a constant-region primer together with a V-primer adapter. TCRdb recomputed calls from the reads with MiXCR, one row per CDR3 protein. The sample has 50,000 or so distinct CDR3 sequences, around a third seen once. This sample's time point: after trial treatment. The treatment here: LDRT plus nivolumab, ipilimumab, low-dose cyclophosphamide and aspirin (RACIN trial). Donors were treated with nivolumab, ipilimumab, aspirin, and low-dose cyclophosphamide and radiotherapy. Patients with advanced, tumor-infiltrating lymphocyte-negative solid tumors were eligible. This CDR3 is 14 amino acids long. The junction had 8 bases not matched to a gene; V was cut back by 6 bases and J by 8 bases.

The sequence came from a male donor with rectosigmoid adenocarcinoma. The source material was PBMCs, sampled after low-dose radiotherapy plus immunotherapy. The gene calls are TRBV23-1 and TRBJ2-1; 9 bases are shared with TRBD1. TRBV23-1 is assigned to the ORF class and has an uncertain function. CDR3 in amino acids: CASRADRGNDEQFF. The CDR3 DNA reads as TGCGCCAGCAGGGCGGACAGGGGTAATGATGAGCAGTTCTTC.